This TCR beta chain was obtained from a study of OX40 agonist ivuxolimab in advanced cancers. The assay was immunoSEQ multiplex PCR, and TCRdb's table has in-frame clones only and misses some. The sample lists roughly 90,000 clones; 90% to 95% were seen once. CDR1 and CDR2 from the germline V gene are SGHNT and YYREEE (reference sequence). Trimming took 4 bases from V and 6 from J, leaving 9 bases between them. CDR3 length equals 12 residues. V and J are TRBV5-4 and TRBJ2-3, with D tentatively TRBD1 (5 bases). The source is an adult with an advanced solid tumor such as melanoma, head and neck, liver or kidney cancer. The sequencing here drew on CD4+ or CD8+ T cells sorted from blood, taken in a trial of the OX40 agonist ivuxolimab. The CDR3: CASSPDIDTQYF. The CDR3 DNA reads as TGTGCCAGCAGCCCGGACATCGATACGCAGTATTTT. The full variable domain, completed using reference TRBV5-4 and TRBJ2-3, is ETGVTQSPTHLIKTRGQQVTLRCSSQSGHNTVSWYQQALGQGPQFIFQYYREEENGRGNFPPRFSGLQFPNYSSELNVNALELDDSALYLCASSPDIDTQYFGPGTRLTVL.